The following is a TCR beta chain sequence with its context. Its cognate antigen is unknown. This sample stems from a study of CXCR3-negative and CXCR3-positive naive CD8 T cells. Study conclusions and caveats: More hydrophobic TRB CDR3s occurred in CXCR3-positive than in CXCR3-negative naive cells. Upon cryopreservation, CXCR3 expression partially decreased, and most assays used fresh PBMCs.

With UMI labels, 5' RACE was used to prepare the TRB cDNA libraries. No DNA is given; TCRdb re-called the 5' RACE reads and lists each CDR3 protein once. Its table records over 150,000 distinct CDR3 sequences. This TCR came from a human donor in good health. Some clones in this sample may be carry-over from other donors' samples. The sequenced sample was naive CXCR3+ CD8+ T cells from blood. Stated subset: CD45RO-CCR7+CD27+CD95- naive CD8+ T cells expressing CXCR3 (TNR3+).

CDR3 sequence reads: CTSSVDRGTMNTEAFF. This chain connects TRBV5-5 to TRBJ1-1. Germline CDR1 reads SGHKS; CDR2 reads YYEKEE (reference sequence). The CDR3 extends over 16 amino acids. Full variable domain (rest looked up from reference TRBV5-5 and TRBJ1-1): DAGVTQSPTHLIKTRGQQVTLRCSPISGHKSVSWYQQVLGQGPQFIFQYYEKEERGRGNFPDRFSARQFPNYSSELNVNALLLGDSALYLCTSSVDRGTMNTEAFFGQGTRLTVV.